This TCR beta chain emerged from a study of T cell repertoires in cytomegalovirus infection. The CDR3 contains 16 residues. Germline V gene data show CDR1 as MGHRA and CDR2 as YSYEKL. Trimming cost V 2 bases and J 1 base, with 14 bases left between them. TCRdb re-called the reads with MiXCR, one entry per CDR3 protein. The table records about 210,000 distinct CDR3 sequences, 5% to 8.5% of them present only once. This clonotype came up many times. Sequenced sample: PBMCs. The V call is TRBV4-1, the J call TRBJ2-5, with D tentatively TRBD2 (5 bases). This TCR was sampled from a human donor in good health (CMV status not recorded). Some clones in this sample may be carry-over from other donors' samples. The CDR3: CASSQPGGGFQETQYF. CDR3 nucleotide sequence: TGCGCCAGCAGCCAACCCGGAGGTGGCTTCCAAGAGACCCAGTACTTC.